These 8 T cell receptor beta chains originate from one sample sequenced in a study of T-cell memory formation after mild COVID-19. TCRdb fed the 5' RACE reads into MiXCR, producing one record per CDR3 protein. The data hold around 220,000 distinct CDR3 sequences, with roughly 17% observed a single time. Sequencing was done on a sample of PBMCs or a T cell subset sorted from them (not recorded which). The source is a man aged 18 to 29 who had mild COVID-19 (a few samples of this study predate the infection). Cell type and time point are not known.

J is TRBJ2-1 and V is TRBV14; the D call may be TRBD1 or TRBD2 (5 bases each). Trimming shortened V by 4 bases and J by 8 bases, and 9 bases separated the two germline ends. This CDR3 spans 12 amino acids. From germline, CDR1 is SGHDN and CDR2 FVKESK. CDR3 bases: TGTGCCAGCAGCCGTGGGACCCATGAGCAGTTCTTC. This gives the protein CASSRGTHEQFF.

In its sample, this clonotype was seen a few times. The chain has TRBV4-2 and TRBJ2-6; D may be TRBD1 (6 bases). CDR1 and CDR2 (germline): LGHNA, YNFKEQ. With 0 bases removed from V and 4 bases from J, the gap between germline ends came to 13 bases. This CDR3 region has 17 residues. The CDR3 loop is CASSQERSGAGANVLTF. The CDR3 DNA reads TGTGCCAGCAGCCAAGAACGATCAGGGGCGGGGGCCAACGTCCTGACTTTC.

V gene TRBV7-2 combines with J gene TRBJ2-2; D possibly corresponds to TRBD1 (8 bases). The CDR3 sequence is 14 residues long. V gave up 7 bases and J gave up 6 bases, with 15 bases separating them. The V gene's germline CDR1 is SGHTA and CDR2 FQGNSA. The CDR3 DNA follows: TGTGCCAGCAAAGATACAGGGGGGGCCGGGGAGCTGTTTTTT. This sequence encodes CASKDTGGAGELFF.

The gene calls are TRBV3-1 and TRBJ2-3; 7 bases are shared with TRBD1. The ends lost 1 base at V and 2 bases at J; junction bases unmatched: 9. Per the germline V gene, CDR1 is LGHDT and CDR2 is YNNKEL (reference sequence). The CDR3 covers 17 residues. The CDR3 sequence is CASSQAGTAYSTDTQYF. The CDR3 nucleotides read TGTGCCAGCAGCCAAGCCGGGACAGCCTACTCCACAGATACGCAGTATTTT.

This chain uses TRBV20-1 with TRBJ1-4; the match to TRBD1 covers 10 bases. The V and J ends lost 4 bases and 8 bases, in that order; junction bases with no gene match: 7. The CDR3 totals 14 residues. Germline CDR1 reads DFQATT; CDR2 reads SNEGSKA (reference sequence). The CDR3, as DNA: TGCAGTGCTAAGACAGGGGGCGAGGGGGAAAAACTGTTTTTT. It encodes CSAKTGGEGEKLFF.

This clonotype has more than one count but fewer than ten. The V call is TRBV6-2 or TRBV6-3, the J call TRBJ2-7; D not certain. The germline CDR1 and CDR2 sequences are MNHEY and SVGEGT. The CDR3 runs to 13 residues. The V end lost 4 bases, the J end lost 7 bases, and 14 bases lay between the germline ends. The CDR3 protein is CASSWALVGEQYF. CDR3 nucleotides: TGTGCCAGCAGTTGGGCCCTGGTTGGGGAGCAGTACTTC.

This clonotype has just a few counts. The J gene is TRBJ2-5, the V gene TRBV6-2 or TRBV6-3; 8 positions agree with TRBD1. The germline V gene has CDR1 MNHEY and CDR2 SVGEGT. V shed 7 bases, J shed 5 bases, and the junction held 6 bases outside the gene matches. The CDR3 has 13 amino acids. CDR3 protein: CASKGTGRETQYF. CDR3 in DNA: TGTGCCAGCAAAGGGACAGGAAGGGAGACCCAGTACTTC.

This clonotype was seen at least ten times. This chain joins TRBV7-3 and TRBJ2-3; D gene ambiguous. The CDR3 consists of 15 residues. Per germline, CDR1 SGHTA and CDR2 FQGTGA. V dropped 2 bases and J dropped 0 bases, with 9 bases sitting between them. CDR3 residues: CASSLLPSSTDTQYF. CDR3 coding DNA: TGTGCCAGCAGCTTACTGCCTTCTAGCACAGATACGCAGTATTTT.